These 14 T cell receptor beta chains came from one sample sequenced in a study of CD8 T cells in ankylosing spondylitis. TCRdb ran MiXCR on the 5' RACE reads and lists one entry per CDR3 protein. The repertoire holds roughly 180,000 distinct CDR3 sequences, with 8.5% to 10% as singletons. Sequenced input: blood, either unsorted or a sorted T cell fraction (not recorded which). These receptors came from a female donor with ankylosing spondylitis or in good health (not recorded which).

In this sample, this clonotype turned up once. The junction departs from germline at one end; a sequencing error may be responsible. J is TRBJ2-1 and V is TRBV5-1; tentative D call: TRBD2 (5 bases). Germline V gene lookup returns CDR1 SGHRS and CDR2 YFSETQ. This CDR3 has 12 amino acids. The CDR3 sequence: CASGLAGDEQFF. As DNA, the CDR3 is TGCGCCAGCGGCTTGGCCGGGGATGAGCAGTTCTTC.

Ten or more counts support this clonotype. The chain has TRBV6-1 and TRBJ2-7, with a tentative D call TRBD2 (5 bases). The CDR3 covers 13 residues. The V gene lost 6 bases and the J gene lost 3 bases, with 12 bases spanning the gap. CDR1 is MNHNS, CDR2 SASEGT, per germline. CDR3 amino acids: CASSPGLFYEQYF. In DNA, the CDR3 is TGTGCCAGCAGCCCCGGACTTTTCTACGAGCAGTACTTC.

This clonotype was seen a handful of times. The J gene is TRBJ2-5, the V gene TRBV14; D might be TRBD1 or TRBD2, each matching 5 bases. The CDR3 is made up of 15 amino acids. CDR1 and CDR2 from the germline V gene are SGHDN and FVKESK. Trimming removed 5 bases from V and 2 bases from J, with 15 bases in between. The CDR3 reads CASSDRDRAQETQYF. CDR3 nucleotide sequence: TGTGCCAGCAGCGACCGGGACCGTGCACAAGAGACCCAGTACTTC.

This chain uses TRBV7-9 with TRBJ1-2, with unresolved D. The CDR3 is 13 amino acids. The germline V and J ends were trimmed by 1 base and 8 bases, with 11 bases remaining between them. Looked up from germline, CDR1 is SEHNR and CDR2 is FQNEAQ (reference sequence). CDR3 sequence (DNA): TGTGCCAGCAGCTTAGTAGGGCAGCTGGGCTACACCTTC. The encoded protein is CASSLVGQLGYTF.

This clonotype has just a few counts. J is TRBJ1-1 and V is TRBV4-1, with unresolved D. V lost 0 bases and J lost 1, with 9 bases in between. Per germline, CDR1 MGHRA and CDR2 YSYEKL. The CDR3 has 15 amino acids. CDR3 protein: CASSQDPFSNTEAFF. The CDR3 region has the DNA TGCGCCAGCAGCCAAGACCCCTTCTCGAACACTGAAGCTTTCTTT.

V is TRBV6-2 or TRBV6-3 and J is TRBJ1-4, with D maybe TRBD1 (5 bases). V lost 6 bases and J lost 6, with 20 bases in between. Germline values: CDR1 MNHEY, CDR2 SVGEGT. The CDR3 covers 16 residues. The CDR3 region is CASRRTGTRVDEKLFF. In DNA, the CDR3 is TGTGCCAGCAGGAGGACCGGGACTAGGGTTGATGAAAAACTGTTTTTT.

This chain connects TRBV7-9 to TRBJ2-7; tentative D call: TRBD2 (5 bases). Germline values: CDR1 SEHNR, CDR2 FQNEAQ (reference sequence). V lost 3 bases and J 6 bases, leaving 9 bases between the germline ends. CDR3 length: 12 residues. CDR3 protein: CASSFSGIEQYF. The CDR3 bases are TGTGCCAGCAGCTTCTCCGGGATCGAGCAGTACTTC.

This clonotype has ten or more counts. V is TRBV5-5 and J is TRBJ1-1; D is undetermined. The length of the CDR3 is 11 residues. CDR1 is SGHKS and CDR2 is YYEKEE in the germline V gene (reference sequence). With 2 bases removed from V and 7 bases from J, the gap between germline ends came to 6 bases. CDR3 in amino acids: CASSFLYEAFF. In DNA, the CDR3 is TGTGCCAGCAGCTTTTTGTATGAAGCTTTCTTT. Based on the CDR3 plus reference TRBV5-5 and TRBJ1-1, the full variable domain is DAGVTQSPTHLIKTRGQQVTLRCSPISGHKSVSWYQQVLGQGPQFIFQYYEKEERGRGNFPDRFSARQFPNYSSELNVNALLLGDSALYLCASSFLYEAFFGQGTRLTVV.

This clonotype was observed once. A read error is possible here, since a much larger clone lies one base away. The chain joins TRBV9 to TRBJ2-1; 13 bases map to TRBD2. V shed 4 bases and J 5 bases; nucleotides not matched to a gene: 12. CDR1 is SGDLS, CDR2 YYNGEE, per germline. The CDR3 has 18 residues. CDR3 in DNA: TGTGCCAGCAGCCGATCCTCTCCGGGGACTAGCGGGAACAATGAGCAGTTCTTC. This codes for CASSRSSPGTSGNNEQFF.

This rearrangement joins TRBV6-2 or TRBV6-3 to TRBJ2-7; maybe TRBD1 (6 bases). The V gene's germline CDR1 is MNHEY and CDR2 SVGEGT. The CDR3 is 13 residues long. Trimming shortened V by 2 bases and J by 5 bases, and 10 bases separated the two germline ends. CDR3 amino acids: CASSYRGIDEQYF. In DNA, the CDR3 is TGTGCCAGCAGTTACAGGGGGATCGACGAGCAGTACTTC.

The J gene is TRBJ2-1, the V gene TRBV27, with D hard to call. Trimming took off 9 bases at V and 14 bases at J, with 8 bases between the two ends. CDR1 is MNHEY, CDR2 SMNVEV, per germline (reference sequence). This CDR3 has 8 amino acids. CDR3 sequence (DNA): TGTGCCAGTGGCCGGAAGTTCTTC. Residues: CASGRKFF.

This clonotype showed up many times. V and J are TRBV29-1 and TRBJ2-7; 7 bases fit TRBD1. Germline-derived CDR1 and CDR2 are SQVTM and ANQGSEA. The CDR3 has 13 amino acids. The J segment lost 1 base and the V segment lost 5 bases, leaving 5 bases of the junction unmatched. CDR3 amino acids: CSVSGGESYEQYF. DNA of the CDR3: TGCAGCGTTTCAGGGGGAGAATCCTACGAGCAGTACTTC.

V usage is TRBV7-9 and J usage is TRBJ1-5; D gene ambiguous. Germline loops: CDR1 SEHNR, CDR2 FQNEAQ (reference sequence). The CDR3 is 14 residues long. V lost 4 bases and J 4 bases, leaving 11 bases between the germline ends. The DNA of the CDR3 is TGTGCCAGCAGCTCGTCCATTGAGAATCAGCCCCAGCATTTT. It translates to CASSSSIENQPQHF. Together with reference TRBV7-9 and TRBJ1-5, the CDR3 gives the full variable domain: DTGVSQNPRHKITKRGQNVTFRCDPISEHNRLYWYRQTLGQGPEFLTYFQNEAQLEKSRLLSDRFSAERPKGSFSTLEIQRTEQGDSAMYLCASSSSIENQPQHFGDGTRLSIL.

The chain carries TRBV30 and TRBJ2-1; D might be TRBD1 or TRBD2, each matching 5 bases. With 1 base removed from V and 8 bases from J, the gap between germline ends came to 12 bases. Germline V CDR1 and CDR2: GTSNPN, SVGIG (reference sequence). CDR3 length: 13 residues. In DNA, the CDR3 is TGTGCCTGGAGTGCAGGGAGTGGGGATGAGCAGTTCTTC. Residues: CAWSAGSGDEQFF.